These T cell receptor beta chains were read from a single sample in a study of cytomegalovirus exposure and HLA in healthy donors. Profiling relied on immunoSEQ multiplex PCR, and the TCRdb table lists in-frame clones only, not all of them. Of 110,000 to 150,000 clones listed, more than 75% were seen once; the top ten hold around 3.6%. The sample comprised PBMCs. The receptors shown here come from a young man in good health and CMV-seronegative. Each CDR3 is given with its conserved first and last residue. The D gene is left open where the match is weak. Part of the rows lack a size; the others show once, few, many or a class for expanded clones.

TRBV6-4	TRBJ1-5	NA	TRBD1	TGTGCCAGCAGTGAAACAGGGGGGAGCAATCAGCCCCAGCATTTT	CASSETGGSNQPQHF
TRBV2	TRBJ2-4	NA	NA	TGTGCCAGCAGCCTAAACATTCAGTACTTC	CASSLNIQYF
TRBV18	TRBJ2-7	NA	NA	TGTGCCAGCTCCCAAGGGACTGACGAATACGAGCAGTACTTC	CASSQGTDEYEQYF
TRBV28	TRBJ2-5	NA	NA	TGTGCCAGCAGTCTAAGACAGGTTGTTGGCGTTCAGTACTTC	CASSLRQVVGVQYF
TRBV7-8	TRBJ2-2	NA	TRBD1	TGTGCCAGCACCATGACAGGGGGCGCTAAAACCGGGGAGCTGTTTTTT	CASTMTGGAKTGELFF
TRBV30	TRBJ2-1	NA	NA	TGTGCCTGGAGTTTGGGTCTAGATACCGATGAGCAGTTCTTC	CAWSLGLDTDEQFF
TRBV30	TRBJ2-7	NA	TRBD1	TGTGCCTGGAGTGTCCCGGGACAGCACTACGAGCAGTACTTC	CAWSVPGQHYEQYF
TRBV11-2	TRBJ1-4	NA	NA	TGTGCCAGCAGCCCAGGACGCCAGGGAGGGTGGGAAAAACTGTTTTTT	CASSPGRQGGWEKLFF
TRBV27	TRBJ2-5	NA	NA	TGTGCCAGCAGTTCTGCACTAGATTGGGAGACCCAGTACTTC	CASSSALDWETQYF
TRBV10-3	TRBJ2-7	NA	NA	TGTGCCATCAGTGAGTCCGGGGACTCCTACGAGCAGTACTTC	CAISESGDSYEQYF
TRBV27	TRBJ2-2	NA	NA	TGTGCCAGCAGTTTATCGGGAGCCGGGGAGCTGTTTTTT	CASSLSGAGELFF
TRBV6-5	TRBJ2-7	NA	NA	TGTGCCAGCAGACCTTTTGGACAGTCCACCTACGAGCAGTACTTC	CASRPFGQSTYEQYF
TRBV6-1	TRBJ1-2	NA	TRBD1	TGTGCCAGCAGTTCCACGACAGGGACGGGCTATGGCTACACCTTC	CASSSTTGTGYGYTF
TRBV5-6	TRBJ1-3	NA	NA	TGTGCCAGCAGCCCCATGGGCTACGGAAACACCATATATTTT	CASSPMGYGNTIYF
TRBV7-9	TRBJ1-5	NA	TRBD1	TGTGCCAGCAGTTTGACAGGGGACAATCAGCCCCAGCATTTT	CASSLTGDNQPQHF
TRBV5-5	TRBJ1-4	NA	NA	TGTGCCAGCAGCTTGTCCCCGGGAAGCGGGGAAAAACTGTTTTTT	CASSLSPGSGEKLFF
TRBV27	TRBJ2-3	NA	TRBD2	TGTGCCAGCAGCCTGATGTTGGCGGGAGGTCCAGATACGCAGTATTTT	CASSLMLAGGPDTQYF
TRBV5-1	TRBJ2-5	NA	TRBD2	TGCGCCAGCAGCTTGGTCCCTAGCGGGAGGGAACCGCGCGGGGAGCAGTACTTC	CASSLVPSGREPRGEQYF
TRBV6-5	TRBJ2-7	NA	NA	TGTGCCAGCAGTTACTCGTGGCAGGGTACCTACGAGCAGTACTTC	CASSYSWQGTYEQYF
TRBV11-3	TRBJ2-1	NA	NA	TGTGCCAGCAGCACAGCGGACAGTTCATTATACAATGAGCAGTTCTTC	CASSTADSSLYNEQFF
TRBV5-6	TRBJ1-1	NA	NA	TGTGCCAGCAGCCCGCGAGGGGGTCGTTCTAACACTGAAGCTTTCTTT	CASSPRGGRSNTEAFF
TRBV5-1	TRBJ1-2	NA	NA	TGCGCCAGCAGCTTGGATTCGCAGGGCGGCGGCTACACCTTC	CASSLDSQGGGYTF
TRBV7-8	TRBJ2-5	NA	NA	TGTGCCAGCAGCTTAGCCCTGCACGGCGGAGAAGGGACCCAGTACTTC	CASSLALHGGEGTQYF
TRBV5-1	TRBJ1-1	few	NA	TGCGCCAGCAGCTACACAGAACTTTACACTGAAGCTTTCTTT	CASSYTELYTEAFF
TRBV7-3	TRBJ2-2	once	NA	TGTGCCAGCAGCTCGACAGGAACTAACACCGGGGAGCTGTTTTTT	CASSSTGTNTGELFF
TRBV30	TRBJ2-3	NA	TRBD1	TGTGCCTGGAGCCTGCAGGGGGCCGCAGATACGCAGTATTTT	CAWSLQGAADTQYF
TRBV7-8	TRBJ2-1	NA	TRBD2	TGTGCCAGCAGCTTAGGCGGCGGGAGTAATCCCGGTGAGCAGTTCTTC	CASSLGGGSNPGEQFF
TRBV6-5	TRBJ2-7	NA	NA	TGTGCCAGCAGTTATGGCAGGGGACCAACCTACGAGCAGTACTTC	CASSYGRGPTYEQYF
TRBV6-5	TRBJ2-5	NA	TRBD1	TGTGCCAGCAGTTCCTGGACAGGGTATGACCAAGAGACCCAGTACTTC	CASSSWTGYDQETQYF
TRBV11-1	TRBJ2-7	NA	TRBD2	TGTGCCAGCAGCTTAGCCGGGACTAGCGGGACCTACGAGCAGTACTTC	CASSLAGTSGTYEQYF
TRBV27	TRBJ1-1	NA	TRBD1	TGTGCCAGCAGTAATCGACAGGGCCTCACTGAAGCTTTCTTT	CASSNRQGLTEAFF
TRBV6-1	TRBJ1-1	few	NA	TGTGCCAGCAGTGAAGCGGGTGGAGGCACTGAAGCTTTCTTT	CASSEAGGGTEAFF
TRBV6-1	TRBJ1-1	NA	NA	TGTGCCAGCAGGGCCAGCTCGGGGACTGAAGCTTTCTTT	CASRASSGTEAFF
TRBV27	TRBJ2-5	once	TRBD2	TGTGCCAGCAGTTTATTTAGCGGGGGACAAGAGACCCAGTACTTC	CASSLFSGGQETQYF
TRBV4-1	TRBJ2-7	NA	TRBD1	TGCGCCAGCAGCCAAGAGAGCTACGGACAGGGAGGCGAGCAGTACTTC	CASSQESYGQGGEQYF
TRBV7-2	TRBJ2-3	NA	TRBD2	TGTGCCAGCAGCTTAGGACTAGCGGGAATCACAGATACGCAGTATTTT	CASSLGLAGITDTQYF
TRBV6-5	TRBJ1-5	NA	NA	TGTGCCAGCAGTTACTCGAGGGTTCAGCCCCAGCATTTT	CASSYSRVQPQHF
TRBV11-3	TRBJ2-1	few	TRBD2	TGTGCCAGCAGCGTCCAGGGACTAGAGCTCGCGGATGAGCAGTTCTTC	CASSVQGLELADEQFF
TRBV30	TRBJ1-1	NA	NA	TGTGCCTGGAGTAAGACTAACAGAGCTGAAGCTTTCTTT	CAWSKTNRAEAFF
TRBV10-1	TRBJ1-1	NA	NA	TGCGCCAGCAGTGAGTTTCGGGGGAACACTGAAGCTTTCTTT	CASSEFRGNTEAFF
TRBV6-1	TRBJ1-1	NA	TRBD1	TGTGCCAGCAGTGGGGACAGGGTGATCGAGAACACTGAAGCTTTCTTT	CASSGDRVIENTEAFF
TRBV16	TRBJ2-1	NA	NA	TGTGCCAGCAGCCGCGGGTCGGATGAGCAGTTCTTC	CASSRGSDEQFF
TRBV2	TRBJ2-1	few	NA	TGTGCCAGCAGTGAAAGCCCACAGGGTAATGAGCAGTTCTTC	CASSESPQGNEQFF
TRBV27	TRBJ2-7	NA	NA	TGTGCCAGCAGTTTTGGGGCAGGGGCGTCCTACGAGCAGTACTTC	CASSFGAGASYEQYF
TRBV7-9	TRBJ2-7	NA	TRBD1	TGTGCCAGCAGCTCGCCAGGGGGTCACGAGCAGTACTTC	CASSSPGGHEQYF
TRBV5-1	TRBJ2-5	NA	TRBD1	TGCGCCAGCAGCTTGGCAGGGGGTGGCCAAGAGACCCAGTACTTC	CASSLAGGGQETQYF
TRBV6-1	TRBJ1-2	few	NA	TGTGCCAGCAGTGAAGCGCTGGACAGCTTAGCAGATCCTTATGGCTACACCTTC	CASSEALDSLADPYGYTF
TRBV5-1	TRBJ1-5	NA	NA	TGCGCCAGCAGCTTTGGCAGCGGCAATCAGCCCCAGCATTTT	CASSFGSGNQPQHF
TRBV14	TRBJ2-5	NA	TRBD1	TGTGCCAGCAGCCAACCCGGGACAGGGCTCCAAGAGACCCAGTACTTC	CASSQPGTGLQETQYF
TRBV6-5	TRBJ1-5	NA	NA	TGTGCCAGCGTCCTGGGGGGGTACTTGGGTCAGCCCCAGCATTTT	CASVLGGYLGQPQHF
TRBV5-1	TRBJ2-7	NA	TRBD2	TGCGCCAGCAGCTTAGCGGGGGACGAGCAGTACTTC	CASSLAGDEQYF
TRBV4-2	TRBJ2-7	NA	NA	TGTGCCAGCAGCCAAGAAGCGGACGGGACCTACGAGCAGTACTTC	CASSQEADGTYEQYF
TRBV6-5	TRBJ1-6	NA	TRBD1	TGTGCCAGCAGTTACTCCCCGACAGGGGGCACTTCACCCCTCCACTTT	CASSYSPTGGTSPLHF
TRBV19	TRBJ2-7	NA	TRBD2	TGTGCCAGTAGTACCCGTACTAGCGGGAGGGCCAACGAGCAGTACTTC	CASSTRTSGRANEQYF
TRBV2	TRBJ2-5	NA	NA	TGTGCCAGCACCAGCCAAGAGACCCAGTACTTC	CASTSQETQYF